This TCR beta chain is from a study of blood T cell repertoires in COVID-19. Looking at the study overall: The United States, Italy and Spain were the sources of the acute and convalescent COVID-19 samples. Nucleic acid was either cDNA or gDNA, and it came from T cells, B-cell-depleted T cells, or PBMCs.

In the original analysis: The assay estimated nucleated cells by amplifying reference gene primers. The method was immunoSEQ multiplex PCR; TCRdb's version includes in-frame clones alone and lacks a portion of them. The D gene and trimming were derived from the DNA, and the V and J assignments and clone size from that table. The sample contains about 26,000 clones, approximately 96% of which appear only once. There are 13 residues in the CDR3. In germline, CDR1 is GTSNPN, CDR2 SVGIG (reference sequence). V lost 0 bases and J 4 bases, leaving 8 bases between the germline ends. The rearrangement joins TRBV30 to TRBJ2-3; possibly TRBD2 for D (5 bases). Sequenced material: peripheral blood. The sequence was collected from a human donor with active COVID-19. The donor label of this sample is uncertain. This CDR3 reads CAWSVRVPDTQYF. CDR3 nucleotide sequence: TGTGCCTGGAGTGTGAGGGTCCCAGATACGCAGTATTTT.